These 8 T cell receptor beta chains originate from one sample sequenced in a study of technical replicates of blood from several donors. Method: immunoSEQ multiplex PCR; TCRdb's copy keeps in-frame clones and lacks some. This sample has some 69,000 clones, with 80% to 90% found just once. Sequencing was performed on PBMCs. The receptors were gathered from a human donor in good health. Some clones in this sample may be carry-over from other donors' samples.

The chain employs TRBV5-1 and TRBJ1-6; 8 bases align to TRBD1. The germline CDR1 and CDR2 sequences are SGHRS and YFSETQ. This CDR3 contains 17 residues. J lost 4 bases, V lost 3 bases, and 9 bases had no gene match. CDR3 loop: CASSSGPGGTYNSPLHF. CDR3 bases: TGCGCCAGCAGCTCCGGCCCAGGGGGCACTTATAATTCACCCCTCCACTTT. Together with reference TRBV5-1 and TRBJ1-6, the CDR3 gives the full variable domain: KAGVTQTPRYLIKTRGQQVTLSCSPISGHRSVSWYQQTPGQGLQFLFEYFSETQRNKGNFPGRFSGRQFSNSRSEMNVSTLELGDSALYLCASSSGPGGTYNSPLHFGNGTRLTVT.

CDR3 coding DNA: TGTGCCAGCAGTGAAGGGGGGGGCCGCACCGGGGAGCTGTTTTTT. It encodes CASSEGGGRTGELFF. The V call is TRBV6-1, the J call TRBJ2-2, with TRBD2 as a possible D gene (7 bases). The CDR3 is made up of 15 amino acids. Trimming pared 1 base from V and 4 bases from J, leaving 10 bases between. Germline CDR1 reads MNHNS; CDR2 reads SASEGT.

This clone appeared once. This chain uses TRBV5-6 with TRBJ1-5; D perhaps matches TRBD1 (6 bases). This CDR3 has 15 amino acids. Trimming shortened V by 1 base and J by 2 bases, and 10 bases separated the two germline ends. Germline lookup yields CDR1 SGHDT and CDR2 YYEEEE. CDR3 in amino acids: CASSLSGVGNQPQHF. Written as DNA, the CDR3 is TGTGCCAGCAGCTTGTCAGGGGTTGGCAATCAGCCCCAGCATTTT.

The chain couples TRBV6-1 to TRBJ2-3, with 16 nucleotides matching TRBD2. With 3 bases clipped from V and 4 bases from J, the junction kept 4 bases outside the gene matches. Looked up from germline, CDR1 is MNHNS and CDR2 is SASEGT. CDR3 length equals 17 residues. The CDR3 coding sequence is TGTGCCAGCAGTGACCCGGGACTAGCGGGGGGGCCAGATACGCAGTATTTT. Protein sequence: CASSDPGLAGGPDTQYF.

This clone was observed once. The chain is built from TRBV13 and TRBJ2-3, with D possibly being TRBD2 (6 bases). The germline CDR1 and CDR2 sequences are PRHDT and FYEKMQ (reference sequence). CDR3 length equals 17 residues. V dropped 1 base and J dropped 5 bases, with 19 bases sitting between them. CDR3 coding DNA: TGTGCCAGCAGCTTAGCTGTAGCGGACATAAGGGGAGATACGCAGTATTTT. Its protein product is CASSLAVADIRGDTQYF.

J is TRBJ1-1 and V is TRBV5-1, with TRBD1 as a possible D gene (5 bases). V was shortened by 3 bases and J by 4 bases, with 13 bases between the two germline ends. The CDR3 runs 14 residues. Germline CDR1 and CDR2: SGHRS and YFSETQ. The CDR3, as DNA: TGCGCCAGCAGCTCCTTTAGGGGTGGCACTGAAGCTTTCTTT. Protein sequence: CASSSFRGGTEAFF.

This chain connects TRBV6-1 to TRBJ1-4; TRBD1 agrees at 11 bases. The V gene end was trimmed by 6 bases and the J gene end by 8 bases; junction bases not matched to a gene: 5. Germline CDR1 and CDR2: MNHNS and SASEGT. The CDR3 totals 14 residues. In nucleotides, the CDR3 is TGTGCCAGCAGAGGGACAGGGGGAGGAGAAAAACTGTTTTTT. Translated: CASRGTGGGEKLFF.

V and J are TRBV12-5 and TRBJ2-5; 7 nucleotides match TRBD2. The CDR3 covers 17 residues. Unmatched junction bases numbered 8, after V lost 1 base and J lost 0 bases. Germline lookup yields CDR1 LGHNT and CDR2 FRNRAP. This chain's CDR3 is CASGLAPRLADQETQYF. The CDR3 bases are TGTGCTAGTGGTTTGGCTCCCCGTCTAGCGGACCAAGAGACCCAGTACTTC.